The 9 T cell receptor beta chains in this list originate from one sample, sequenced in a study of beta chain features in type 1 diabetes. What was sequenced were expressed TCRB transcripts, since all of the isolated RNA had been reverse transcribed. Profiling relied on immunoSEQ multiplex PCR, and the TCRdb table lists in-frame clones only, not all of them. The sample lists about 360,000 clones; roughly 12% were seen once. The sample was naive CD4+ T cells from blood. Receptors originate from a man in his late teens or twenties in good health.

The chain employs TRBV5-1 and TRBJ1-1, with 10 bases aligning to TRBD1. Germline lookup yields CDR1 SGHRS and CDR2 YFSETQ. The V segment lost 0 bases and the J segment 5 bases; nucleotides outside the gene matches: 4. The CDR3 has 15 residues. This CDR3 reads CASSLEGTGVTEAFF. CDR3 DNA sequence: TGCGCCAGCAGCTTGGAAGGGACAGGGGTTACTGAAGCTTTCTTT.

This clone was picked up a small number of times. The rearrangement joins TRBV5-1 to TRBJ2-5; possibly TRBD2 for D (5 bases). Germline V gene sequence: CDR1 SGHRS, CDR2 YFSETQ. V lost 2 bases, J lost 5 bases, and 13 bases lay in between. This CDR3 has 14 residues. The CDR3: CASSFDRAGETQYF. The CDR3 region has the DNA TGCGCCAGCAGCTTCGATCGGGCGGGTGAGACCCAGTACTTC.

The chain employs TRBV2 and TRBJ2-5; the match to TRBD1 covers 7 bases. Losses at the gene ends were 0 bases for V and 3 bases for J; bases not matched to a gene: 7. Germline V gene data show CDR1 as SNHLY and CDR2 as FYNNEI. The CDR3 spans 16 residues. CDR3 loop: CASSEAATGAEETQYF. The DNA of the CDR3 is TGTGCCAGCAGTGAAGCCGCTACAGGGGCCGAAGAGACCCAGTACTTC.

This clone was seen more than once but under ten times. The chain employs TRBV6-6 and TRBJ2-3; 7 bases agree with TRBD2. Germline CDR1 is MNHNY and CDR2 is SVGAGI (reference sequence). CDR3 length: 15 amino acids. The ends lost 5 bases at V and 2 bases at J; junction bases unmatched: 7. This chain's CDR3 is CASSARLAATDTQYF. The CDR3 region has the DNA TGTGCCAGCAGTGCCAGGCTAGCGGCCACAGATACGCAGTATTTT.

This chain links TRBV11-2 with TRBJ2-3; 11 nucleotides match TRBD2. Germline values: CDR1 SGHAT, CDR2 FQNNGV. The CDR3 covers 15 residues. The V segment lost 5 bases and the J segment 3 bases; nucleotides outside the gene matches: 4. The CDR3 here is CASSPGLAVTDTQYF. Written as DNA, the CDR3 is TGTGCCAGCAGCCCGGGACTAGCGGTAACAGATACGCAGTATTTT.

V gene TRBV28 combines with J gene TRBJ2-7; D is perhaps TRBD1 (5 bases). Germline V gene lookup returns CDR1 MDHEN and CDR2 SYDVKM. Trimming pared 1 base from V and 3 bases from J, leaving 13 bases between. The CDR3 runs to 15 residues. The CDR3 bases are TGTGCCAGCAGTTTATTAACAGGTACTGGCTACGAGCAGTACTTC. The encoded protein is CASSLLTGTGYEQYF. The variable domain in full, with the rest retrieved from reference TRBV28 and TRBJ2-7, is DVKVTQSSRYLVKRTGEKVFLECVQDMDHENMFWYRQDPGLGLRLIYFSYDVKMKEKGDIPEGYSVSREKKERFSLILESASTNQTSMYLCASSLLTGTGYEQYFGPGTRLTVT.

The J gene is TRBJ2-5, the V gene TRBV7-9; TRBD1 might be the D (5 bases). Trimming removed 5 bases at V and 7 bases at J, with 8 bases between. The CDR3 loop spans 11 amino acids. Germline CDR1 SEHNR, CDR2 FQNEAQ (reference sequence). The CDR3 DNA follows: TGTGCCAGCAGCCTCACAGGGACCCAGTACTTC. Protein sequence: CASSLTGTQYF.

V is TRBV30 and J is TRBJ1-2; no reliable D call. This CDR3 is built from 12 residues. Germline V gene data show CDR1 as GTSNPN and CDR2 as SVGIG (reference sequence). V dropped 5 bases and J dropped 4 bases, with 11 bases sitting between them. The CDR3: CAWGEGPYGYTF. The CDR3 DNA reads TGTGCCTGGGGGGAGGGTCCCTATGGCTACACCTTC.

This sequence joins TRBV10-3 and TRBJ2-7, with a tentative D call TRBD1 (5 bases). CDR1 is ENHRY, CDR2 SYGVKD, per germline. The CDR3 runs 16 residues. V was cut by 3 bases and J by 3 bases, with 18 bases left in between. CDR3 coding DNA: TGTGCCATCAGTGAAGAGAAACTCGCTAGGGGCTACGAGCAGTACTTC. Protein: CAISEEKLARGYEQYF.